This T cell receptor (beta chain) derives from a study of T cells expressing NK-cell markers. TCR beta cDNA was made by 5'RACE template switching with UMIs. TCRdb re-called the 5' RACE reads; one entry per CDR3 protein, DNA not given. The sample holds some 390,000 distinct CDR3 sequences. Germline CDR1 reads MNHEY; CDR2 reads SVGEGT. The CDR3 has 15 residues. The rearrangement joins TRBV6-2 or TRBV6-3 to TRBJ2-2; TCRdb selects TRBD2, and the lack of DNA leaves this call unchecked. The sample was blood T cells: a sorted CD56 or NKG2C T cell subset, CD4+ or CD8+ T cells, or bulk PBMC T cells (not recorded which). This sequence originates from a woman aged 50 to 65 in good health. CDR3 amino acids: CASRLRAGLTGELFF.